This TCR beta chain was sequenced for a study of T cells in Graves' hyperthyroidism and ophthalmopathy. The study's findings and limits: A model built on 13 V-J features separated ophthalmopathy from stable hyperthyroidism.

From RNA transcripts, TCR beta CDR3 regions were amplified. First-round RT-PCR targeting the TCR CDR3 was performed with the HTBI primer set. A single record per CDR3 protein comes from TCRdb applying MiXCR to the multiplex PCR reads. The sample lists hundreds of thousands of distinct CDR3 sequences; about 14% were seen once. Under 3 months was the duration of disease in ophthalmopathy patients, who also had a Clinical Activity Score of at least 3 and a NOSPECS grade of at least 4. Roughly 10 ml of fresh peripheral blood supplied the PBMCs. This clonotype was recorded many times. As yet, its antigen is unknown. There are 16 residues in the CDR3. Looked up from germline, CDR1 is SGHRS and CDR2 is YFSETQ. Trimming shortened V by 5 bases and J by 4 bases, and 21 bases separated the two germline ends.

What was sequenced was blood. The V gene is TRBV5-1, the J gene TRBJ1-1; D is unresolved. The receptor was derived from a woman in her fifties or sixties with Graves' ophthalmopathy. The CDR3 nucleotides read TGCGCCAGCAGAGTCGGCCGGAATGAGTGGGGCACTGAAGCTTTCTTT. This encodes CASRVGRNEWGTEAFF.